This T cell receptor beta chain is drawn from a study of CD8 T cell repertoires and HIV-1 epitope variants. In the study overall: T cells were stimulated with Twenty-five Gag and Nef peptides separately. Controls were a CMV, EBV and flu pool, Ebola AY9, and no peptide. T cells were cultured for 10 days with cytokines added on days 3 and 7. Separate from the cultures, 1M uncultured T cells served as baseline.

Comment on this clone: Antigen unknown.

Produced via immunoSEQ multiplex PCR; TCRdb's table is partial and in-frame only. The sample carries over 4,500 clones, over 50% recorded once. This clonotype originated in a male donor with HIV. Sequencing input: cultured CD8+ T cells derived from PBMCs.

CDR3 in amino acids: CARTGTGGADTGELFF. The CDR3 DNA follows: TGTGCCCGAACCGGGACAGGGGGCGCCGACACCGGGGAGCTGTTTTTT. V gene TRBV2 combines with J gene TRBJ2-2; TRBD1 matches 12 bases. The CDR3 covers 16 residues. Germline lookup yields CDR1 SNHLY and CDR2 FYNNEI. V lost 11 bases, J lost 3 bases, and 10 bases stayed unmatched.